The rows below give T cell receptor beta chains drawn from one sample of a study of blood T cell repertoires in COVID-19. Assay: immunoSEQ multiplex PCR; the TCRdb copy retains only in-frame clones and omits some. The sample has under 200,000 clones, 85% seen once. Sequenced input: peripheral blood. All receptors come from a woman older than 75 with COVID-19, enrolled during active disease. Each CDR3 is given with its conserved first and last residue. Fields, in order: D gene, V gene, J gene, clone size, CDR3 protein, CDR3 DNA. D genes are given only for firm matches. Size is omitted from some rows. Given values are once, few, many or a class for expanded clones.

d_gene: TRBD1
v_gene: TRBV10-3
j_gene: TRBJ1-5
abundance: -
CDR3aa: CASRRGDREGDQPQHF
CDR3nt: TGTGCCTCGCGTCGAGGGGACAGGGAAGGAGATCAGCCCCAGCATTTT

d_gene: -
v_gene: TRBV19
j_gene: TRBJ1-2
abundance: -
CDR3aa: CASSIAGRAGYTF
CDR3nt: TGTGCCAGTAGTATAGCAGGGAGGGCTGGCTACACCTTC

d_gene: -
v_gene: TRBV7-6
j_gene: TRBJ1-5
abundance: -
CDR3aa: CASSREGRRGNQPQHF
CDR3nt: TGTGCCAGCAGCCGGGAGGGGAGACGAGGCAATCAGCCCCAGCATTTT

d_gene: TRBD2
v_gene: TRBV10-3
j_gene: TRBJ2-5
abundance: -
CDR3aa: CAIRREAGGPRQETQYF
CDR3nt: TGTGCCATCAGGAGAGAAGCGGGGGGGCCGAGGCAAGAGACCCAGTACTTC

d_gene: TRBD1
v_gene: TRBV5-5
j_gene: TRBJ1-6
abundance: -
CDR3aa: CASSVGQGDNSPLHF
CDR3nt: TGTGCCAGCAGCGTAGGACAGGGAGATAATTCACCCCTCCACTTT

d_gene: -
v_gene: TRBV2
j_gene: TRBJ1-5
abundance: -
CDR3aa: CARGAGGNQPQHF
CDR3nt: TGTGCCCGGGGGGCAGGGGGCAATCAGCCCCAGCATTTT

d_gene: TRBD2
v_gene: TRBV9
j_gene: TRBJ2-2
abundance: -
CDR3aa: CASSVRSSGVGELFF
CDR3nt: TGTGCCAGCAGCGTACGGTCTAGCGGGGTCGGGGAGCTGTTTTTT

d_gene: TRBD1
v_gene: TRBV6-5
j_gene: TRBJ2-3
abundance: -
CDR3aa: CASTSRGGGDTQYF
CDR3nt: TGTGCCAGCACCTCTAGAGGGGGCGGCGATACGCAGTATTTT

d_gene: -
v_gene: TRBV27
j_gene: TRBJ2-6
abundance: -
CDR3aa: CASSSRGYVLTF
CDR3nt: TGTGCCAGCAGTTCCCGGGGTTACGTCCTGACTTTC

d_gene: -
v_gene: TRBV11-2
j_gene: TRBJ1-2
abundance: few
CDR3aa: CASSSPGGQLSNYGYTF
CDR3nt: TGTGCCAGCAGCTCACCCGGCGGGCAGCTCTCAAACTATGGCTACACCTTC